Each of the 29 T cell receptor beta chains below was sequenced from the same sample in a study of PD-1 blockade in classical Hodgkin lymphoma. Every patient was affected by relapse after autologous stem cell transplantation, while exposure to brentuximab vedotin was not uniform. Profiled with immunoSEQ multiplex PCR; TCRdb holds only in-frame clones, not every one. The sample contains under 25,000 clones, 75% to 85% of which appear only once. This material consisted of peripheral blood mononuclear cells (PBMCs), taken before the second cycle of nivolumab. The receptors were sampled from a human donor with classical Hodgkin lymphoma.

This chain uses TRBV7-2 with TRBJ2-7; 7 positions match TRBD1. Germline trimming cut 3 bases from V and 2 bases from J; bases unmatched to any gene: 7. Per germline, CDR1 SGHTA and CDR2 FQGNSA. The CDR3 is made up of 15 amino acids. CDR3 sequence: CASSFAGTAPYEQYF. The CDR3 DNA is TGTGCCAGCAGCTTTGCCGGGACAGCTCCCTACGAGCAGTACTTC.

The J gene is TRBJ2-3, the V gene TRBV30; tentatively, D is TRBD1 (6 bases). This CDR3 region has 14 residues. V was clipped by 5 bases and J by 5 bases, with 17 bases between them. The V gene's germline CDR1 is GTSNPN and CDR2 SVGIG (reference sequence). CDR3 in DNA: TGTGCCTGGCGGGCCAGGGGCCGTATAGATACGCAGTATTTT. This translates into CAWRARGRIDTQYF.

This chain links TRBV30 with TRBJ2-7, with a tentative D call TRBD2 (6 bases). Germline loops: CDR1 GTSNPN, CDR2 SVGIG (reference sequence). The CDR3 extends over 13 amino acids. The V end was cut by 0 bases, the J end by 3 bases, with 9 bases between. The CDR3 DNA sequence: TGTGCCTGGAGTGTAGGCGGGGACTACGAGCAGTACTTC. This codes for CAWSVGGDYEQYF.

V usage is TRBV19 and J usage is TRBJ1-2; maybe TRBD1 (6 bases). This CDR3 region has 15 residues. From germline, CDR1 is LNHDA and CDR2 SQIVND (reference sequence). Trimming stripped 5 bases from V and 0 bases from J, with 13 bases between. In DNA form, the CDR3 reads TGTGCCAGTAGTCCCGGACAGAGAGCTAACTATGGCTACACCTTC. This codes for CASSPGQRANYGYTF.

Regarding this clone: Within the sample, other DNA sequences also encode this same CDR3. The gene calls are TRBV6-5 and TRBJ1-6; D call uncertain. In germline, CDR1 is MNHEY, CDR2 SVGAGI. The CDR3 has 16 amino acids. V lost 0 bases to trimming and J lost 3 bases, with 9 bases between them. CDR3 protein: CASSYSGRLYNSPLHF. The CDR3 region has the DNA TGTGCCAGCAGTTACTCGGGCAGACTCTATAATTCACCCCTCCACTTT.

This clone was detected only a few times. The V gene is TRBV11-2, the J gene TRBJ1-2; TRBD1 agrees at 9 bases. After removal of 4 bases from V and 8 bases from J, the junction contained 5 bases not matched to a gene. Looked up from germline, CDR1 is SGHAT and CDR2 is FQNNGV. This CDR3 contains 13 residues. CDR3 nucleotide sequence: TGTGCCAGCAGCTACGGACAGGGGAGCGGCTACACCTTC. Its translation: CASSYGQGSGYTF.

This chain joins TRBV9 and TRBJ1-1; possible D gene TRBD1, 5 bases. CDR1 and CDR2 from the germline V gene are SGDLS and YYNGEE. Trimming removed 4 bases at V and 11 bases at J, with 15 bases between. The CDR3 extends over 12 amino acids. CDR3 in amino acids: CASSPAGNEAFF. Written as DNA, the CDR3 is TGTGCCAGCAGCCCCGCAGGGAACGAGGCTTTCTTT.

The V call is TRBV20-1, the J call TRBJ2-7; no clear D. The CDR3 covers 11 residues. Trimming took off 1 base at V and 4 bases at J, with 5 bases between the two ends. Germline V lookup: CDR1 DFQATT, CDR2 SNEGSKA (reference sequence). CDR3 DNA sequence: TGCAGTGCTAGAGCCGGGTACGAGCAGTACTTC. Encoded protein: CSARAGYEQYF.

This clone was seen once. The chain combines TRBV7-9 with TRBJ2-7, with 9 nucleotides matching TRBD1. After removal of 4 bases from V and 5 bases from J, the junction contained 9 bases not matched to a gene. The CDR3 length is 15 residues. Germline V gives CDR1 SEHNR, CDR2 FQNEAQ (reference sequence). The CDR3 bases are TGTGCCAGCAGCTCCCACGGGACAGGGACCAACGAGCAGTACTTC. It is translated as CASSSHGTGTNEQYF. Full variable domain (rest looked up from reference TRBV7-9 and TRBJ2-7): DTGVSQNPRHKITKRGQNVTFRCDPISEHNRLYWYRQTLGQGPEFLTYFQNEAQLEKSRLLSDRFSAERPKGSFSTLEIQRTEQGDSAMYLCASSSHGTGTNEQYFGPGTRLTVT.

This clone was detected only a few times. The V gene is TRBV27, the J gene TRBJ2-5; possibly TRBD2 for D (6 bases). The CDR3 has 14 amino acids. V lost 5 bases and J 4 bases, leaving 14 bases between the germline ends. Germline V CDR1 and CDR2: MNHEY, SMNVEV (reference sequence). CDR3 amino acids: CASSHRRAGETQYF. The CDR3 nucleotides read TGTGCCAGCAGTCATAGGAGGGCCGGAGAGACCCAGTACTTC.

The J gene is TRBJ2-4, the V gene TRBV5-1, with D possibly called TRBD1 or TRBD2 (5 bases each). Germline V gives CDR1 SGHRS, CDR2 YFSETQ. V gave up 2 bases and J gave up 6 bases, with 12 bases separating them. The CDR3 runs 14 residues. The CDR3 DNA sequence: TGCGCCAGCAGCTTTGAGGGGATGGCAAACATTCAGTACTTC. Encoded protein: CASSFEGMANIQYF.

The rearrangement links TRBV30 to TRBJ1-1; D remains unclear. Germline V gene data show CDR1 as GTSNPN and CDR2 as SVGIG (reference sequence). With 4 bases removed from V and 0 bases from J, the gap between germline ends came to 12 bases. The CDR3 spans 14 residues. The CDR3 nucleotides are TGTGCCTGGAAAGGGTCACCATTGAACACTGAAGCTTTCTTT. This sequence encodes CAWKGSPLNTEAFF.

The sample holds a few counts of this clone. The chain has TRBV10-3 and TRBJ2-7, with TRBD1 matching 9 bases. This CDR3 has 13 residues. In germline, CDR1 is ENHRY, CDR2 SYGVKD. V was pared by 6 bases and J by 6 bases, with 6 bases of the junction left unmatched. In DNA form, the CDR3 reads TGTGCCATCAGGCCGGACAGGGGAGGCGAGCAGTACTTC. This codes for CAIRPDRGGEQYF.

The rearrangement joins TRBV2 to TRBJ1-1; D gene uncertain. Germline CDR1 and CDR2: SNHLY and FYNNEI. The CDR3 is made up of 16 amino acids. V lost 3 bases and J lost 1, with 15 bases in between. The CDR3 is CASSDAVVVSNTEAFF. As DNA, the CDR3 is TGTGCCAGCAGTGACGCGGTTGTAGTTTCGAACACTGAAGCTTTCTTT.

V and J are TRBV6-5 and TRBJ2-5; no firm D call. Germline V lookup: CDR1 MNHEY, CDR2 SVGAGI. V dropped 0 bases and J dropped 5 bases, with 7 bases sitting between them. The CDR3 spans 13 residues. CDR3 DNA: TGTGCCAGCAGTTACTCGAGCTGGGAGACCCAGTACTTC. Translation gives CASSYSSWETQYF.

CDR3 sequence: CASSPPGAEGLLGPGTDTQYF. The CDR3, as DNA: TGTGCCAGCAGCCCCCCCGGAGCAGAGGGTTTGCTAGGGCCTGGCACAGATACGCAGTATTTT. This chain joins TRBV4-2 and TRBJ2-3; tentative D call: TRBD2 (5 bases). V shed 4 bases and J shed 1 base, with 30 bases lying between them. The germline CDR1 and CDR2 sequences are LGHNA and YNFKEQ. The CDR3 runs 21 residues.

The chain links TRBV19 to TRBJ2-5, with a possible D match to TRBD2 (6 bases). Germline V gene data show CDR1 as LNHDA and CDR2 as SQIVND (reference sequence). The V and J ends lost 0 bases and 2 bases respectively, with 19 bases between them. The length of the CDR3 is 18 residues. CDR3 coding DNA: TGTGCCAGTAGTATAGATGGCGGGGTCATCCTCACGCAAGAGACCCAGTACTTC. Residues: CASSIDGGVILTQETQYF.

The V gene is TRBV6-1, the J gene TRBJ1-2; TRBD1 aligns across 9 bases. The trim removed 4 bases at V and 0 bases at J, leaving 0 bases unmatched. The CDR3 sequence is 14 residues long. Per germline, CDR1 MNHNS and CDR2 SASEGT. Written as DNA, the CDR3 is TGTGCCAGCAGTGGACAGGGGGCTAACTATGGCTACACCTTC. Its translation is CASSGQGANYGYTF.

This clone has more than one count but fewer than ten. This chain connects TRBV2 to TRBJ1-6; a weak D match, TRBD1 (5 bases). CDR1 and CDR2 (germline): SNHLY, FYNNEI. CDR3 size: 12 residues. With 6 bases removed from V and 9 bases from J, the gap between germline ends came to 9 bases. CDR3 region: CASREGPSPLHF. In DNA form, the CDR3 reads TGTGCCAGCAGGGAGGGACCTTCACCCCTCCACTTT.

The chain employs TRBV13 and TRBJ1-2, with a weak D call TRBD1 (5 bases). The CDR3 consists of 14 residues. CDR1 PRHDT and CDR2 FYEKMQ come from the germline V gene (reference sequence). V lost 3 bases to trimming and J lost 4 bases, with 12 bases between them. The CDR3 bases are TGTGCCAGCAGCTTCGGAGACAGACTCTATGGCTACACCTTC. Its protein product is CASSFGDRLYGYTF.

The rearrangement uses TRBV6-1 and TRBJ1-5, with D possibly being TRBD1 (5 bases). V shed 5 bases and J shed 5 bases, with 13 bases lying between them. Germline values: CDR1 MNHNS, CDR2 SASEGT. The CDR3 extends over 14 amino acids. The CDR3 loop is CASSRDGRYQPQHF. CDR3 DNA sequence: TGTGCCAGCAGTCGGGACGGGAGATATCAGCCCCAGCATTTT.

Only a few counts were recorded for this clone. This rearrangement joins TRBV29-1 to TRBJ2-3; 11 bases map to TRBD2. V lost 4 bases, J lost 2 bases, and 8 bases stayed unmatched. Germline-derived CDR1 and CDR2 are SQVTM and ANQGSEA. The CDR3 totals 16 residues. The CDR3 nucleotides read TGCAGCGTTGGCGGGGGACTAGCGGACCTCACAGATACGCAGTATTTT. Its protein is CSVGGGLADLTDTQYF.

The chain links TRBV5-1 to TRBJ2-3, with TRBD2 matching over 9 bases. V shed 2 bases, J shed 4 bases, and the junction held 2 bases outside the gene matches. The CDR3 runs 14 residues. From germline, CDR1 is SGHRS and CDR2 YFSETQ. CDR3 in DNA: TGCGCCAGCAGCTTAAGCGGGGGGTCAGATACGCAGTATTTT. As protein: CASSLSGGSDTQYF. The whole variable domain, remainder taken from reference TRBV5-1 and TRBJ2-3, is KAGVTQTPRYLIKTRGQQVTLSCSPISGHRSVSWYQQTPGQGLQFLFEYFSETQRNKGNFPGRFSGRQFSNSRSEMNVSTLELGDSALYLCASSLSGGSDTQYFGPGTRLTVL.

This chain connects TRBV19 to TRBJ2-7, with 8 bases that match TRBD1. This CDR3 has 12 amino acids. J lost 7 bases, V lost 5 bases, and 4 bases had no gene match. The V gene's germline CDR1 is LNHDA and CDR2 SQIVND (reference sequence). The DNA of the CDR3 is TGTGCCAGTAGTCGACAGGGGTTAGAGCAGTACTTC. Translating it yields CASSRQGLEQYF.

The chain's CDR3 is CASSYGQLQETQYF. CDR3 bases: TGTGCCAGCAGTTACGGGCAGCTACAAGAGACCCAGTACTTC. J is TRBJ2-5 and V is TRBV6-6; D not certain. This CDR3 is 14 amino acids long. V was trimmed by 2 bases and J by 2 bases, leaving 9 bases between them. CDR1 and CDR2 from the germline V gene are MNHNY and SVGAGI (reference sequence).

The V call is TRBV6-6, the J call TRBJ1-5, with 9 positions matching TRBD1. This CDR3 comprises 16 residues. Per the germline V gene, CDR1 is MNHNY and CDR2 is SVGAGI (reference sequence). V was clipped by 2 bases and J by 5 bases; unmatched bases: 7. This CDR3 reads CASSYRTGDVDQPQHF. The CDR3 nucleotides are TGTGCCAGCAGTTACCGGACAGGGGATGTGGATCAGCCCCAGCATTTT.

The rearrangement links TRBV29-1 to TRBJ2-7; tentative D call: TRBD2 (6 bases). The V and J ends lost 2 bases and 2 bases respectively, with 19 bases between them. Looked up from germline, CDR1 is SQVTM and CDR2 is ANQGSEA. The CDR3 extends over 16 amino acids. CDR3 amino acids: CSVEMSNSLATYEQYF. The DNA for the CDR3 is TGCAGCGTTGAAATGTCGAATTCACTAGCTACCTACGAGCAGTACTTC.

The rearrangement uses TRBV13 and TRBJ1-1; TRBD1 matches at 8 bases. J lost 5 bases, V lost 5 bases, and 16 bases had no gene match. Germline CDR1 is PRHDT and CDR2 is FYEKMQ (reference sequence). The CDR3 consists of 17 residues. This chain's CDR3 is CASSQQLSYRGWTEAFF. In nucleotides, the CDR3 is TGTGCCAGCAGCCAGCAGCTTTCTTACAGGGGGTGGACTGAAGCTTTCTTT.

The V gene is TRBV7-9, the J gene TRBJ2-2, with 9 bases identical to TRBD1. Trimming removed 8 bases from V and 6 bases from J; junction bases left unmatched: 4. Germline lookup yields CDR1 SEHNR and CDR2 FQNEAQ (reference sequence). The CDR3 loop spans 13 amino acids. CDR3 DNA: TGTGCCAGCTCCGGGACAGGGCCCGGGGAGCTGTTTTTT. Its translation: CASSGTGPGELFF.